What follows are 19 T cell receptor beta chains derived from one specimen sequenced in a study of T cell repertoires in cytomegalovirus infection. One entry per CDR3 protein, called by TCRdb with MiXCR from the reads. The sample lists about 490,000 distinct CDR3 sequences, approximately 16% occurring once. Sequencing input: CD8+ T cells from PBMCs. Receptor source: a human donor in good health (CMV status not recorded). Some clones in this sample may be carry-over from other donors' samples.

This chain connects TRBV24-1 to TRBJ2-1; TRBD2 matches at 9 bases. The V and J ends lost 6 bases and 5 bases, in that order; junction bases with no gene match: 7. The length of the CDR3 is 15 residues. Germline loops: CDR1 KGHDR, CDR2 SFDVKD. The chain's CDR3 is CATSSRTSVNNEQFF. CDR3 bases: TGTGCCACCAGTTCCAGGACTAGCGTCAACAATGAGCAGTTCTTC.

Only a few counts were recorded for this clonotype. This chain links TRBV20-1 with TRBJ2-2; D might be TRBD1 or TRBD2, each matching 5 bases. Looked up from germline, CDR1 is DFQATT and CDR2 is SNEGSKA (reference sequence). This CDR3 has 13 residues. V gave up 3 bases and J gave up 9 bases, with 14 bases separating them. The CDR3 is CSASGTASRELFF. The CDR3 DNA reads as TGCAGTGCTAGCGGGACCGCTTCCCGGGAGCTGTTTTTT.

DNA for the CDR3: TGCAGCTTAGGGACTAGCGGGGGAAGCACAGATACGCAGTATTTT. Residues: CSLGTSGGSTDTQYF. This chain links TRBV29-1 with TRBJ2-3; 14 bases match TRBD2. Germline V lookup: CDR1 SQVTM, CDR2 ANQGSEA. With 8 bases clipped from V and 0 bases from J, the junction kept 4 bases outside the gene matches. CDR3 length: 15 residues.

The sample holds a few counts of this clonotype. The chain joins TRBV11-3 to TRBJ2-5; the D call may be TRBD1 or TRBD2 (5 bases each). CDR3 size: 14 residues. Per germline, CDR1 SGHNT and CDR2 YENEEA. Trimming cost V 4 bases and J 7 bases, with 16 bases left between them. CDR3 protein: CASSSRDGVGTQYF. CDR3 nucleotide sequence: TGTGCCAGCAGCTCTAGGGACGGAGTCGGGACCCAGTACTTC.

This sequence joins TRBV28 and TRBJ2-1; possibly TRBD1 for D (6 bases). V was trimmed by 4 bases and J by 5 bases, leaving 15 bases between them. The CDR3 extends over 15 amino acids. CDR1 is MDHEN, CDR2 SYDVKM, per germline. The CDR3 spells CASSSLQGRDNEQFF. As DNA, the CDR3 is TGTGCCAGCAGTTCCCTACAGGGACGGGACAATGAGCAGTTCTTC.

The chain employs TRBV2 and TRBJ2-2; no reliable D call. This CDR3 has 14 amino acids. Trimming took 6 bases from V and 0 from J, leaving 8 bases between them. CDR1 is SNHLY, CDR2 FYNNEI, per germline. CDR3 in amino acids: CASRERPNTGELFF. The CDR3 coding sequence is TGTGCCAGCAGGGAACGGCCGAACACCGGGGAGCTGTTTTTT.

This clonotype was recorded many times. The chain uses TRBV28 and TRBJ2-6; D not certain. The V end lost 6 bases, the J end lost 0 bases, and 9 bases lay between the germline ends. The CDR3 extends over 15 amino acids. From germline, CDR1 is MDHEN and CDR2 SYDVKM. The CDR3 protein is CASSRGSSGANVLTF. The CDR3 coding sequence is TGTGCCAGCAGCCGTGGAAGCTCTGGGGCCAACGTCCTGACTTTC.

The chain combines TRBV2 with TRBJ1-1, with D tentatively TRBD1 (5 bases). The CDR3 has 16 residues. V shed 10 bases and J shed 1 base, with 22 bases lying between them. CDR1 and CDR2 (germline): SNHLY, FYNNEI. The CDR3 region is CATDTVGPQENTEAFF. As DNA, the CDR3 is TGTGCCACAGACACGGTGGGACCGCAGGAGAACACTGAAGCTTTCTTT.

The rearrangement uses TRBV20-1 and TRBJ2-6; maybe TRBD2 (6 bases). Trimming stripped 6 bases from V and 2 bases from J, with 14 bases between. The germline gives CDR1 DFQATT, CDR2 SNEGSKA (reference sequence). The CDR3 has 15 residues. CDR3 bases: TGCAGTGCAGGGCCTAGCGATGCTGGGGCCAACGTCCTGACTTTC. It codes for CSAGPSDAGANVLTF.

This clonotype was seen ten or more times. The gene calls are TRBV28 and TRBJ1-2, with D perhaps TRBD1 (5 bases). Trimming took off 4 bases at V and 8 bases at J, with 32 bases between the two ends. This CDR3 has 19 residues. Germline CDR1 MDHEN, CDR2 SYDVKM. This chain's CDR3 is CASSSEHFTDWGVAGGYTF. Written as DNA, the CDR3 is TGTGCCAGCAGTTCCGAACATTTTACGGACTGGGGGGTCGCAGGGGGCTACACCTTC.

This clonotype was recorded many times. Sequence at one end of the junction differs from germline and may be a read error. This chain connects TRBV12-3 or TRBV12-4 to TRBJ1-2; D unresolved. The CDR3 is 13 amino acids. CDR3 residues: CASSPLYDYSYTF. In nucleotides, the CDR3 is TGTGCCAGCAGCCCCTTGTACGACTATAGCTACACCTTC.

This clonotype came up many times. The junction departs from the called germline gene at one end, perhaps through a read error. V gene TRBV11-3 combines with J gene TRBJ1-1, with 9 bases identical to TRBD1. This CDR3 spans 11 amino acids. The V gene's germline CDR1 is SGHNT and CDR2 YENEEA. The chain's CDR3 is CASSSGTGQFF. The CDR3 bases are TGTGCCAGCAGCTCTGGGACAGGGCAATTTTTT.

In its sample, this clonotype was seen a few times. The CDR3 is CASSYGTGSNQPQHF. As DNA, the CDR3 is TGTGCCAGCAGTTACGGGACAGGGTCCAATCAGCCCCAGCATTTT. The chain employs TRBV6-5 and TRBJ1-5, with 9 bases that match TRBD1. This CDR3 has 15 amino acids. Germline V gene sequence: CDR1 MNHEY, CDR2 SVGAGI. J lost 3 bases, V lost 2 bases, and 2 bases had no gene match.

This clonotype appeared a few times. V and J are TRBV28 and TRBJ1-5; no definite D call. CDR3 length: 12 residues. V dropped 6 bases and J dropped 7 bases, with 10 bases sitting between them. The germline gives CDR1 MDHEN, CDR2 SYDVKM. The CDR3 loop reads CASSHGGQPQHF. As DNA, the CDR3 is TGTGCCAGCAGCCACGGTGGCCAGCCCCAGCATTTT.

The chain carries TRBV5-6 and TRBJ2-7, with TRBD1 matching over 8 bases. This CDR3 comprises 16 residues. V lost 1 base to trimming and J lost 5 bases; unmatched junction nucleotides: 11. The germline V gene has CDR1 SGHDT and CDR2 YYEEEE. The CDR3 bases are TGTGCCAGCAGCTTGTTAACGGCAGGGGGCTTCCACGAGCAGTACTTC. It encodes CASSLLTAGGFHEQYF.

This clonotype has ten or more counts. The chain recombines TRBV4-1 with TRBJ1-1, with D uncertain. This CDR3 is built from 15 residues. Germline values: CDR1 MGHRA, CDR2 YSYEKL. Between the trimmed V and J ends, which lost 4 bases and 2 bases, there was a span of 14 bases. The CDR3 DNA reads as TGCGCCAGCAGCCCATGGGGAATGGTAAACACTGAAGCTTTCTTT. As protein: CASSPWGMVNTEAFF.

Ten or more counts support this clonotype. The chain couples TRBV7-9 to TRBJ2-7; possible D gene TRBD2, 6 bases. The germline V gene encodes CDR1 SEHNR and CDR2 FQNEAQ (reference sequence). This CDR3 comprises 14 residues. Trimming stripped 3 bases from V and 6 bases from J, with 15 bases between. The CDR3 reads CASSFPGLRGEQYF. In DNA, the CDR3 is TGTGCCAGCAGCTTCCCGGGACTCCGGGGCGAGCAGTACTTC.

This clonotype was picked up many times. The J gene is TRBJ2-7, the V gene TRBV27, with 11 positions matching TRBD1. The J segment lost 6 bases and the V segment lost 6 bases, leaving 4 bases of the junction unmatched. CDR3 length: 13 residues. The germline CDR1 and CDR2 sequences are MNHEY and SMNVEV (reference sequence). CDR3 amino acids: CASSLGTGGEQYF. CDR3 nucleotide sequence: TGTGCCAGCAGCTTAGGGACAGGGGGCGAGCAGTACTTC.

In its sample, this clonotype was seen many times. This chain links TRBV6-5 with TRBJ1-2; the D is unclear. V was trimmed by 6 bases and J by 4 bases, leaving 3 bases between them. The germline V gene encodes CDR1 MNHEY and CDR2 SVGAGI. This CDR3 comprises 10 residues. CDR3 loop: CASRLYGYTF. For the CDR3, the DNA is TGTGCCAGCAGGCTCTATGGCTACACCTTC.